This T cell receptor beta chain emerged from a study of control samples from healthy donors and cancer patients. The data were produced by immunoSEQ multiplex PCR, yet TCRdb's version contains in-frame clones alone and is incomplete. Of around 180,000 clones in the sample, just over 85% were seen once. Germline CDR1 reads SGHNT; CDR2 reads YYREEE (reference sequence). The CDR3 contains 16 residues. V dropped 4 bases and J dropped 7; count of bases not matched to a gene: 5. V is TRBV5-4 and J is TRBJ2-2; 15 bases align to TRBD2. This clonotype originated in a young woman in good health. The sample consisted of blood. CDR3 loop: CASSLGLAGGGGELFF. The CDR3 region has the DNA TGTGCCAGCAGCCTGGGACTAGCGGGGGGAGGCGGGGAGCTGTTTTTT.